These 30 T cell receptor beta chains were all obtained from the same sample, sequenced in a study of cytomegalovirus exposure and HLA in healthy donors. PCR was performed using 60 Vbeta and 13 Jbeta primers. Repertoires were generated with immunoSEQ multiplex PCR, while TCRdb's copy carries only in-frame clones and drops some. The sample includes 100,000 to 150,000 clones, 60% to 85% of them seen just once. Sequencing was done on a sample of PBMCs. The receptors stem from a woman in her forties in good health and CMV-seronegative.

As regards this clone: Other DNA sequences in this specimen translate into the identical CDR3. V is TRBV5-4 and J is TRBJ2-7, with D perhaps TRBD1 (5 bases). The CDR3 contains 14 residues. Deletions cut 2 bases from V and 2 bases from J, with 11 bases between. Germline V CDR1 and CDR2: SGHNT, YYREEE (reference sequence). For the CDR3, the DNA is TGTGCCAGCAGCTTTGCACAGGTACCCTACGAGCAGTACTTC. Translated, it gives CASSFAQVPYEQYF.

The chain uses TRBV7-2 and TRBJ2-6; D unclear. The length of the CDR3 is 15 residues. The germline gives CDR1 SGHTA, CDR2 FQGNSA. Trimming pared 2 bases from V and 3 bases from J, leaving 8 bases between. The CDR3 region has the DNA TGTGCCAGCAGCTTACTTTCGGTTGGGGCCAACGTCCTGACTTTC. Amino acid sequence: CASSLLSVGANVLTF.

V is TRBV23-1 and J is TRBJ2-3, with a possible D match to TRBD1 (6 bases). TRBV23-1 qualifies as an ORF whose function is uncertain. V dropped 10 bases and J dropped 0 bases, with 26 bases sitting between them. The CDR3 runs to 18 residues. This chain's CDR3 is CANRKGHLSPSSTDTQYF. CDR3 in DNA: TGCGCCAACAGAAAGGGACACCTCAGCCCTTCTAGCACAGATACGCAGTATTTT.

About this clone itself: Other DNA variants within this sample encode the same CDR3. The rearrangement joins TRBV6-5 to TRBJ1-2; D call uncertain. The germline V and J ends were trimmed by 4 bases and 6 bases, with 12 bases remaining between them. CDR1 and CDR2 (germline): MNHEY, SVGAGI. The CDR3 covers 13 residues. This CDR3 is CASSSPGVNGYTF. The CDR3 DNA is TGTGCCAGCAGTTCTCCCGGAGTTAATGGCTACACCTTC.

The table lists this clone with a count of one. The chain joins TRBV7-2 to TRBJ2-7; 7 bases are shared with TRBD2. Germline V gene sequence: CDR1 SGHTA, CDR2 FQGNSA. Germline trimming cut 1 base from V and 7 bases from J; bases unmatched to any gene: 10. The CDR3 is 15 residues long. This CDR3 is CASSLGGLLGGEQYF. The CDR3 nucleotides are TGTGCCAGCAGCTTAGGTGGCCTATTGGGGGGGGAGCAGTACTTC.

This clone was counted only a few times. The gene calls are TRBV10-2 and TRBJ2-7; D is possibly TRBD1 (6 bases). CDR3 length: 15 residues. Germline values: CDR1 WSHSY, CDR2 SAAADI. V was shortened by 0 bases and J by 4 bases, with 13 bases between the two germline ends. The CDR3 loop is CASSESETGSYEQYF. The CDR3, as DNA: TGCGCCAGCAGTGAGTCCGAGACAGGATCTTACGAGCAGTACTTC.

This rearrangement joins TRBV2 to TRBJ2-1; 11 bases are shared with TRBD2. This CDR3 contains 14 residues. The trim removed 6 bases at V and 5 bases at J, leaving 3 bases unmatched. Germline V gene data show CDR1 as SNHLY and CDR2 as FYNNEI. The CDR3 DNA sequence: TGTGCCAGCAGGGGACTAGCGGAAAACAATGAGCAGTTCTTC. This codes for CASRGLAENNEQFF.

CDR3 bases: TGTGCCAGCAGCTTGATAGGGAGGGCCAATACGCAGTATTTT. Its protein product is CASSLIGRANTQYF. V gene TRBV11-2 combines with J gene TRBJ2-3, with 7 bases aligning to TRBD2. After removal of 3 bases from V and 7 bases from J, the junction contained 7 bases not matched to a gene. Germline V gene data show CDR1 as SGHAT and CDR2 as FQNNGV. This CDR3 region has 14 residues.

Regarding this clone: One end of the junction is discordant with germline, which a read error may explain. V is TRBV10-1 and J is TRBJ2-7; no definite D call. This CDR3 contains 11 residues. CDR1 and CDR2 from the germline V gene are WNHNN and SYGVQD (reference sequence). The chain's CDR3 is CTSSPGYEQYF. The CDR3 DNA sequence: TGCACCAGCAGCCCAGGCTACGAGCAGTACTTC.

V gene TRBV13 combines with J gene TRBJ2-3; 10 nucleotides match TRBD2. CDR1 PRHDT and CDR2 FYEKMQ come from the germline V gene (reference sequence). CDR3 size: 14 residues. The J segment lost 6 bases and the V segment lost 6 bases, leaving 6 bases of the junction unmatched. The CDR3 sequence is CASSRLAGHDTQYF. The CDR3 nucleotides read TGTGCCAGCAGTCGACTAGCGGGCCACGATACGCAGTATTTT.

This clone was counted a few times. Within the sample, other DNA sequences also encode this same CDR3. The CDR3 sequence is CASSAQGNTEAFF. Here the CDR3 DNA reads TGTGCCAGCAGCGCACAGGGGAACACTGAAGCTTTCTTT. The rearrangement uses TRBV7-3 and TRBJ1-1, with D maybe TRBD1 (6 bases). This CDR3 region has 13 residues. Germline V gene data show CDR1 as SGHTA and CDR2 as FQGTGA. The V gene lost 5 bases and the J gene lost 1 base, with 8 bases spanning the gap.

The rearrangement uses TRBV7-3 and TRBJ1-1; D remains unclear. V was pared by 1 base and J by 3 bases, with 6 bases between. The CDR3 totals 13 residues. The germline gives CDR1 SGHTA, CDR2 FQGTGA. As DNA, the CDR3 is TGTGCCAGCAGCTTAAGTCTAGACACTGAAGCTTTCTTT. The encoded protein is CASSLSLDTEAFF. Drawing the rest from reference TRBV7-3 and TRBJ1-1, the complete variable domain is GAGVSQTPSNKVTEKGKYVELRCDPISGHTALYWYRQSLGQGPEFLIYFQGTGAADDSGLPNDRFFAVRPEGSVSTLKIQRTERGDSAVYLCASSLSLDTEAFFGQGTRLTVV.

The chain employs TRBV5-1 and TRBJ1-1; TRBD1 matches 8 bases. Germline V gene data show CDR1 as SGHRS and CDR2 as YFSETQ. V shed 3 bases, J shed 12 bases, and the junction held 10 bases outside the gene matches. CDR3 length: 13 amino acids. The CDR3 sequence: CASSSGGQDLTFF. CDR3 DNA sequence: TGCGCCAGCAGCTCTGGGGGACAGGATTTAACTTTCTTT.

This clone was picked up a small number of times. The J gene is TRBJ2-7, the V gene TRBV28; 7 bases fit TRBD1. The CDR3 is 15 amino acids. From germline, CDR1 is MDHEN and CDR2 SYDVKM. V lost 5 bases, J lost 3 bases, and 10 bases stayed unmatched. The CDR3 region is CASSPLGDRDYEQYF. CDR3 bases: TGTGCCAGCAGTCCCCTGGGGGACAGAGACTACGAGCAGTACTTC. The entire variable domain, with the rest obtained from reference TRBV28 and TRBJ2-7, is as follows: DVKVTQSSRYLVKRTGEKVFLECVQDMDHENMFWYRQDPGLGLRLIYFSYDVKMKEKGDIPEGYSVSREKKERFSLILESASTNQTSMYLCASSPLGDRDYEQYFGPGTRLTVT.

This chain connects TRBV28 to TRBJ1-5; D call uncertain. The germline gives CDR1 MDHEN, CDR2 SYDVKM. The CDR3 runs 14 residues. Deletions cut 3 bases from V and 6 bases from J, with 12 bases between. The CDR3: CASSLGVQGQPQHF. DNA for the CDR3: TGTGCCAGCAGTTTGGGCGTCCAAGGTCAGCCCCAGCATTTT.

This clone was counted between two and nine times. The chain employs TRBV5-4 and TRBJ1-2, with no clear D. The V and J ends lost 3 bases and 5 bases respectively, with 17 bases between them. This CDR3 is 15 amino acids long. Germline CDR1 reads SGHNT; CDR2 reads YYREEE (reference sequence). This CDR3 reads CASSSEESESYGYTF. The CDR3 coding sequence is TGTGCCAGCAGCTCGGAGGAGAGTGAAAGTTATGGCTACACCTTC.

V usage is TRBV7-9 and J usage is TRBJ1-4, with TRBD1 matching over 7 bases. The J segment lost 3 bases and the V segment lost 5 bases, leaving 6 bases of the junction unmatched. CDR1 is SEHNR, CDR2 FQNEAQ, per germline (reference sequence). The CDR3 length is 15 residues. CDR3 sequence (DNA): TGTGCCAGCAGCCCGACAGGGCGGTCTAATGAAAAACTGTTTTTT. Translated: CASSPTGRSNEKLFF.

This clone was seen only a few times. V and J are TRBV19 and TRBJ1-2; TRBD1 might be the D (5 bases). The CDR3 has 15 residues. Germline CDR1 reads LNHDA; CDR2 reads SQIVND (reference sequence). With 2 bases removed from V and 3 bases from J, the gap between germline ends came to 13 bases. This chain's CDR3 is CASSIRLDSYYGYTF. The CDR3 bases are TGTGCCAGTAGTATACGCCTCGACAGCTACTATGGCTACACCTTC.

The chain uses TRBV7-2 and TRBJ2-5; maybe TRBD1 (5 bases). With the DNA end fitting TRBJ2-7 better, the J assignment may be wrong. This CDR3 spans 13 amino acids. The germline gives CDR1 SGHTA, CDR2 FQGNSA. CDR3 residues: CASTKAGSYEQYF. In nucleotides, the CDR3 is TGTGCCAGCACCAAAGCAGGGTCCTACGAGCAGTACTTC.

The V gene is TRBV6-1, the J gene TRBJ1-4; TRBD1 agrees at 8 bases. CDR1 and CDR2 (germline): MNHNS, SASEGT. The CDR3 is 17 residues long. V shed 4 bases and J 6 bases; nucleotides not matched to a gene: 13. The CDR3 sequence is CASSGGPARGLDEKLFF. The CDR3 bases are TGTGCCAGCAGTGGGGGACCCGCCAGGGGGCTAGATGAAAAACTGTTTTTT.

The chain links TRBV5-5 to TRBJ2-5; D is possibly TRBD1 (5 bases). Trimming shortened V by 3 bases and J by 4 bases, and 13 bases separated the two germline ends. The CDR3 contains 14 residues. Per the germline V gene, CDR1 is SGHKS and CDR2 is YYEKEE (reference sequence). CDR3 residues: CASSSPTQGETQYF. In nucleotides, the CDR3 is TGTGCCAGCAGCTCCCCGACTCAGGGAGAGACCCAGTACTTC.

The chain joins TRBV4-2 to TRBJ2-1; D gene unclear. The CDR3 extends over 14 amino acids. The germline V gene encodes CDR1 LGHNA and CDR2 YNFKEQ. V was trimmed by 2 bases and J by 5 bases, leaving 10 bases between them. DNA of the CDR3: TGTGCCAGCAGCCAACGGTCCGGTAACAATGAGCAGTTCTTC. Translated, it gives CASSQRSGNNEQFF.

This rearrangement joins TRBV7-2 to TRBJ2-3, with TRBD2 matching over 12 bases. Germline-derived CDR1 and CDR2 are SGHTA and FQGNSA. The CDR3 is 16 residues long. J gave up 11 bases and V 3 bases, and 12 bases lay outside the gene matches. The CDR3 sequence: CASSFGRLAGAPGQYF. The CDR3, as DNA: TGTGCCAGCAGCTTCGGAAGACTAGCGGGAGCCCCGGGGCAGTATTTT.

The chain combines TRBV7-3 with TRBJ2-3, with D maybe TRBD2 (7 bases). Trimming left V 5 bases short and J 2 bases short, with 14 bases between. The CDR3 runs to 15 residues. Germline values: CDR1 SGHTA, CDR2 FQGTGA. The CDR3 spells CASSLGGPNTDTQYF. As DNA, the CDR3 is TGTGCCAGCAGCCTCGGGGGGCCCAACACAGATACGCAGTATTTT.

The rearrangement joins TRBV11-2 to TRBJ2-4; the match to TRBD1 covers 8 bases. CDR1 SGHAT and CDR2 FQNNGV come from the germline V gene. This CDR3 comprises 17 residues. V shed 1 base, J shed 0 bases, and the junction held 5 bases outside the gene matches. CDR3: CASSLGRDRLAKNIQYF. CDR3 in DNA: TGTGCCAGCAGCTTAGGCCGGGACAGGCTAGCCAAAAACATTCAGTACTTC.

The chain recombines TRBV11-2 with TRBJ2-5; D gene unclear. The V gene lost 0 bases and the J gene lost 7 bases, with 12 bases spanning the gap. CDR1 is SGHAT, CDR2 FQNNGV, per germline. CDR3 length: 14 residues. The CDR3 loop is CASSLERFGSTQYF. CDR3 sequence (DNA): TGTGCCAGCAGCTTAGAGAGGTTTGGGTCGACCCAGTACTTC.

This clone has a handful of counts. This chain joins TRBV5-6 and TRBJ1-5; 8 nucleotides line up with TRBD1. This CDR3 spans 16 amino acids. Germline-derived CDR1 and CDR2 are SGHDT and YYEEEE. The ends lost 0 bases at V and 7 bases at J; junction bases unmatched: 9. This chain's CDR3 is CASSLAFQGAGQPQHF. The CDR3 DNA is TGTGCCAGCAGCTTGGCCTTTCAGGGGGCTGGGCAGCCCCAGCATTTT.

The CDR3: CASSLEGAGGNEQYF. CDR3 nucleotides: TGTGCCAGCAGTTTAGAGGGGGCAGGGGGCAACGAGCAGTACTTC. J is TRBJ2-7 and V is TRBV28; 8 bases are a match to TRBD1. The junction had 8 bases not matched to a gene; V was cut back by 2 bases and J by 5 bases. CDR1 and CDR2 from the germline V gene are MDHEN and SYDVKM. The CDR3 is made up of 15 amino acids.

The CDR3 reads CSTLRQGGGTEAFF. For the CDR3, the DNA is TGCAGCACCTTGCGACAGGGTGGGGGCACTGAAGCTTTCTTT. The chain has TRBV29-1 and TRBJ1-1, with 7 bases matching TRBD1. V trimming: 8 bases; J trimming: 4 bases; junction bases outside the gene matches: 13. The length of the CDR3 is 14 residues. Germline lookup yields CDR1 SQVTM and CDR2 ANQGSEA.

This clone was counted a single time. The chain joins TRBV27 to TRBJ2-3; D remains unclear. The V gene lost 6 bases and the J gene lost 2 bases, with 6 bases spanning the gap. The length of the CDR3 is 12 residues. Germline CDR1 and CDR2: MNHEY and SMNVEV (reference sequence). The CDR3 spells CASSQNTDTQYF. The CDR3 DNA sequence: TGTGCCAGCAGCCAAAACACAGATACGCAGTATTTT.